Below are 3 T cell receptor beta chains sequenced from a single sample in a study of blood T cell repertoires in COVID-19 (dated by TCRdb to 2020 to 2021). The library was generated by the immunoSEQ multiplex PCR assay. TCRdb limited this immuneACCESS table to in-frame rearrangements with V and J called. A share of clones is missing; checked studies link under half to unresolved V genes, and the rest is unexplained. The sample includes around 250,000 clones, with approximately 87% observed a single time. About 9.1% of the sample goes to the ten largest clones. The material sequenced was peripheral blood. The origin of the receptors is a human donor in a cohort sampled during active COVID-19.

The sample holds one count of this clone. CDR3 sequence reads: CASSLPDNYEQYF. The CDR3 region has the DNA TGTGCCAGCAGCTTGCCAGATAACTACGAGCAGTACTTC. The chain couples TRBV7-2 to TRBJ2-7; D is undetermined. Germline-derived CDR1 and CDR2 are SGHTA and FQGNSA. The CDR3 runs to 13 residues. V was cut by 3 bases and J by 3 bases, with 9 bases left in between.

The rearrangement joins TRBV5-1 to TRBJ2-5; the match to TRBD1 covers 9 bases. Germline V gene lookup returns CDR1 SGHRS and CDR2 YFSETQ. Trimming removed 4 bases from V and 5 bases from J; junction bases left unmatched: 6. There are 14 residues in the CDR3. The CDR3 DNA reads TGCGCCAGCAGCGCGGACAGGGGTCGGGAGACCCAGTACTTC. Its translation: CASSADRGRETQYF.

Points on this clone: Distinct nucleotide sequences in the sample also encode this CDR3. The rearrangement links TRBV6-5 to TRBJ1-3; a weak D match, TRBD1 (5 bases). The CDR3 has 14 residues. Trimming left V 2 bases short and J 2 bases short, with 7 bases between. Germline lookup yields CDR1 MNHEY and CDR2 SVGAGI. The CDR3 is CASSYGGAGNTIYF. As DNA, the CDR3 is TGTGCCAGCAGTTACGGGGGGGCTGGAAACACCATATATTTT.